This T cell receptor (beta chain) is from a study of blood T cell repertoires in COVID-19 (dated by TCRdb to the early 2020s). General notes on the study: Samples from collaborators originated in the United States, Italy and Spain and spanned both the acute and convalescent phases of COVID-19. The prospective study material was composed of cDNA or gDNA derived from T cells, B-cell-depleted T cells, or PBMCs. The dataset comprised deeply sampled blood TCRbeta repertoires from subjects exposed to, actively infected with, or recovered from COVID-19. The repertoires were released in a freely available public database meant as a resource for research on the immune response to SARS-CoV-2. The samples were drawn from two sources: the first 160 participants of the ongoing ImmuneRACE study, and 1,000 to 1,500 subjects contributed by 6 global collaborators. Nearly every sample came with metadata listing a de-identified subject ID, COVID-19 status, age in years and sex. Where HLA class I and class II types were available, the types were taken from metadata supplied by the sample provider, not from assay-based typing.

What the research found in general, with its limitations: Clinical and demographic metadata were provided uncurated, with the amount varying by source and participant.

In Seattle, one collaborating source enrolled patients while the infection was active and tracked those patients longitudinally over the course of disease. Whole blood was collected in K2EDTA tubes by collaborating institutions according to the institutions' own protocols. For TCRbeta analysis, collaborators shipped samples as frozen whole blood, isolated PBMCs, or DNA extracted from either of those sample types. TCRbeta CDR3 regions were amplified from genomic DNA by means of the immunoSEQ Assay, a bias-controlled multiplex PCR. The original pipeline was this. Within the assay, amplification of reference gene primers was used to estimate how many nucleated cells each sample contained. Sequence reads were collapsed and filtered to measure the absolute abundance of every unique TCRbeta CDR3 rearrangement. For each sample, productive Simpson clonality was calculated by taking the square root of Simpson's diversity index across productive rearrangements. The source is immuneACCESS, and TCRdb retained only in-frame sequences with V and J called. Part of the clones is not carried over; for the studies checked, unresolved V genes explain less than half of this, and the remainder is unexplained. That table furnishes V, J and clone size, whereas the DNA furnished D and trimming. Counted in this sample were around 310,000 clones; roughly 90% of them appeared once. The ten most abundant clones make up around 1% of the sample.

CDR1 and CDR2 (LGHDT, YNNKEL) derive from the germline V gene (reference sequence). Reading from cysteine to phenylalanine, the CDR3 counts 15 amino acids. Only the CDR3 region is kept as DNA, spanning 45 bases read in frame from base 1. The V and J ends are trimmed by 4 bases and 4 bases, leaving 16 bases between them. In regard to this clone: The target of this receptor is not known. Per-base qualities were not stored, and no clone one base away is much larger.

Sequencing was done on a sample of peripheral blood. Recombination linked TRBV3-1 (or the pseudogene TRBV3-2) to TRBJ1-2; TRBD1 is possibly the D segment (5 matching bases). The sequence derives from a woman aged 40 to 50 with COVID-19, enrolled during active disease. Here the CDR3 is given as CASSPNAQGIYGYTF. Read as DNA, the sequence is TGTGCCAGCAGCCCAAACGCCCAGGGAATCTATGGCTACACCTTC.